The entry below gives a single T cell receptor beta chain sequence along with its context. What it binds is not known. These data belong to a study of graft-versus-host responses after intestinal transplantation. Study-wide findings and caveats: Some GvH clones appeared in ileal mucosa or blood before recipient bone marrow.

Per the germline V gene, CDR1 is MNHEY and CDR2 is SVGAGI. This CDR3 spans 13 amino acids. The V and J ends lost 8 bases and 3 bases respectively, with 13 bases between them. TCRdb's table, derived via immunoSEQ multiplex PCR, lists solely in-frame clones and lacks some. The top ten hold roughly 1.5% of the sample, which has about 57,000 clones, 70% to 90% seen once. The clonotype originates from a human patient who received an intestinal transplant, so some T cells may come from the graft donor. V gene TRBV6-5 combines with J gene TRBJ1-2, with D possibly TRBD1 on 6 matching bases. This sample comprised PBMCs, obtained 26 days after transplant. The CDR3 DNA reads as TGTGCCAGCGGGGAAACAGGGTACTATGGCTACACCTTC. The encoded protein is CASGETGYYGYTF.